This T cell receptor (beta chain) was identified in a study of breast tumors, draining lymph nodes, adjacent tissues. Samples came from axillary lymph nodes draining the breast cancer. Findings and limits, study-wide: Compared with lymph nodes, tumors were less diverse; compared with nontumor tissue, more. Luminal-like breast cancer showed significantly higher tumor–nontumor repertoire similarity than basal-like. The data were judged consistent with most tumor T cells coming from lymph node and expanding in tumor.

This clonotype was recorded a few times. The antigen is not known. TCRdb re-called the multiplex PCR reads with MiXCR, one entry per CDR3 protein. The data contain 180,000 or so distinct CDR3 sequences, roughly 31% of them seen just once; the ten biggest clones take up about 4.5%. Sequencing input: axillary lymph node tissue. The sequence derives from a female donor with breast cancer. Some clones in this sample may be carry-over from other donors' samples.

In DNA form, the CDR3 reads TGTGCCAGCAGTTTAGGTCGGGGGGGCAAGTTGTTCTTC. Translating gives CASSLGRGGKLFF. The gene calls are TRBV28 and TRBJ2-1; 8 nucleotides agree with TRBD2. This CDR3 contains 13 residues. The ends lost 2 bases at V and 15 bases at J; junction bases unmatched: 9. From germline, CDR1 is MDHEN and CDR2 SYDVKM.